At least ten counts were recorded for the clone carrying this TCR beta chain. Its cognate antigen is unknown. Building of the TCR beta libraries involved iRepertoire HTBI primers and Arm-PCR of CDR3 regions. TCRdb reprocessed the multiplex PCR reads with MiXCR, giving one entry per CDR3 protein. The sample has roughly 220,000 distinct CDR3 sequences, 18% seen once. CDR3 length equals 16 residues. CDR1 is SGHTA, CDR2 FQGNSA, per germline. The germline V and J ends were trimmed by 4 bases and 2 bases, with 16 bases remaining between them. Time point of the sample: newly diagnosed GD, antithyroid drugs for less than 3 months. With RNA extracted from PBMCs as input, the TCR library was made. An endocrinology department in Xi'an, China, recruited the patients. The data are from a study of regulatory T cells in long-lasting Graves disease. Study in general: For under 3 months, newly diagnosed Graves' patients had been taking antithyroid drugs. General study points: Persistent disease was associated with favored TRBV28 usage and with favored use of TRBJ1-2 and TRBJ2-5.

The sequencing here drew on peripheral blood mononuclear cells (PBMCs), taken at new diagnosis, from a patient treated with antithyroid drugs. The chain is built from TRBV7-2 and TRBJ2-3; maybe TRBD2 (6 bases). This receptor was taken from a female donor with Graves disease. CDR3 residues: CASSSRAGLNTDTQYF. CDR3 nucleotide sequence: TGTGCCAGCAGCTCAAGAGCGGGTCTCAACACAGATACGCAGTATTTT.